Shown below are 13 T cell receptor beta chains from a single sample sequenced in a study of shared clonotypes between healthy human individuals. Measured with immunoSEQ multiplex PCR; TCRdb has only the in-frame clones, and not every one. This sample yields some 2,400,000 clones, of which approximately 94% are seen a single time; about 0.13% belongs to the top ten. The material sequenced was naive CD4+ T cells sorted from blood. The subset was: CD45RA+ positively selected. The receptors here all came from a young man in good health.

This rearrangement joins TRBV6-1 to TRBJ2-7; perhaps D is TRBD1 or TRBD2 (5 bases each). This CDR3 comprises 14 residues. The V end was cut by 2 bases, the J end by 9 bases, with 17 bases between. Germline V gene data show CDR1 as MNHNS and CDR2 as SASEGT. CDR3 residues: CASSERWDPSWQYF. DNA for the CDR3: TGTGCCAGCAGTGAACGTTGGGACCCCTCGTGGCAGTACTTC.

V is TRBV30 and J is TRBJ1-5; maybe TRBD1 (6 bases). The CDR3 consists of 13 residues. The V gene's germline CDR1 is GTSNPN and CDR2 SVGIG (reference sequence). V dropped 2 bases and J dropped 7 bases, with 12 bases sitting between them. The CDR3 DNA reads TGTGCCTGGAGTACAGGGATGGAGCAGCCCCAGCATTTT. Translation: CAWSTGMEQPQHF.

This chain links TRBV28 with TRBJ1-2; D not certain. Germline V gene data show CDR1 as MDHEN and CDR2 as SYDVKM. The CDR3 has 19 amino acids. Between the trimmed V and J ends, which lost 1 base and 2 bases, there was a span of 23 bases. The CDR3 DNA is TGTGCCAGCAGTTTATTTAATCTGAGGGAAGGGAGTCGCAACTATGGCTACACCTTC. Translation gives CASSLFNLREGSRNYGYTF.

About this clone: The same CDR3 is also encoded by other DNA sequences in this sample. V gene TRBV7-2 combines with J gene TRBJ2-1; D not certain. The CDR3 covers 13 residues. Germline CDR1 reads SGHTA; CDR2 reads FQGNSA. Deletions cut 5 bases from V and 1 base from J, with 6 bases between. CDR3 amino acids: CASSLGSYNEQFF. The DNA for the CDR3 is TGTGCCAGCAGCCTGGGATCCTACAATGAGCAGTTCTTC.

J is TRBJ2-1 and V is TRBV28; possible D gene TRBD1, 6 bases. The V gene lost 5 bases and the J gene lost 12 bases, with 14 bases spanning the gap. The CDR3 has 12 amino acids. Germline V gene sequence: CDR1 MDHEN, CDR2 SYDVKM. CDR3 region: CASSPQTGWQFF. The DNA for the CDR3 is TGTGCCAGCAGTCCCCAGACAGGTTGGCAGTTCTTC. Full variable domain (missing parts from reference TRBV28 and TRBJ2-1): DVKVTQSSRYLVKRTGEKVFLECVQDMDHENMFWYRQDPGLGLRLIYFSYDVKMKEKGDIPEGYSVSREKKERFSLILESASTNQTSMYLCASSPQTGWQFFGPGTRLTVL.

V and J are TRBV19 and TRBJ2-7; perhaps D is TRBD1 or TRBD2 (5 bases each). CDR3 length: 15 amino acids. Trimming stripped 3 bases from V and 3 bases from J, with 15 bases between. Per the germline V gene, CDR1 is LNHDA and CDR2 is SQIVND (reference sequence). The CDR3 coding sequence is TGTGCCAGTAGTATGACCGGGACCACCTTCTACGAGCAGTACTTC. Translating it yields CASSMTGTTFYEQYF.

With regard to this clone: The same CDR3 also results from other DNA sequences found in this sample. This sequence joins TRBV5-1 and TRBJ1-3; D gene uncertain. The CDR3 contains 14 residues. Germline-derived CDR1 and CDR2 are SGHRS and YFSETQ. V was shortened by 1 base and J by 4 bases, with 9 bases between the two germline ends. The CDR3 DNA reads as TGCGCCAGCAGCTTGTCGGGTTCGGGAAACACCATATATTTT. Encoded protein: CASSLSGSGNTIYF.

The CDR3 sequence: CASSQGGQGARGYTF. The CDR3, as DNA: TGTGCCAGCAGCCAAGGGGGACAGGGGGCACGAGGCTACACCTTC. The chain uses TRBV4-2 and TRBJ1-2, with 12 bases aligning to TRBD1. Per the germline V gene, CDR1 is LGHNA and CDR2 is YNFKEQ. With V trimmed by 1 base and J by 8 bases, 5 bases remained unmatched. This CDR3 has 15 amino acids.

CDR3 DNA sequence: TGTGCCAGCAGGGGGACTAGCGGGCCACAAGGGGAGTACTTC. Protein: CASRGTSGPQGEYF. This chain links TRBV6-5 with TRBJ2-7; 12 bases are shared with TRBD2. This CDR3 comprises 14 residues. The V segment lost 6 bases and the J segment 11 bases; nucleotides outside the gene matches: 11. The germline V gene encodes CDR1 MNHEY and CDR2 SVGAGI.

V and J are TRBV4-1 and TRBJ2-1, with 8 nucleotides matching TRBD2. The CDR3 is 16 residues long. Germline values: CDR1 MGHRA, CDR2 YSYEKL. J gave up 2 bases and V 0 bases, and 3 bases lay outside the gene matches. CDR3 bases: TGCGCCAGCAGCCAAGATCCCGGGAGGGCCTACAATGAGCAGTTCTTC. Translation gives CASSQDPGRAYNEQFF.

The rearrangement uses TRBV5-6 and TRBJ2-3, with 12 bases lining up with TRBD2. The CDR3 runs 17 residues. Per the germline V gene, CDR1 is SGHDT and CDR2 is YYEEEE. V lost 0 bases, J lost 2 bases, and 4 bases stayed unmatched. This CDR3 reads CASSLAASGRATDTQYF. The CDR3 DNA reads TGTGCCAGCAGCTTGGCCGCTAGCGGGAGGGCCACAGATACGCAGTATTTT.

V gene TRBV4-1 combines with J gene TRBJ1-6, with 9 bases fitting TRBD1. The CDR3 loop spans 17 amino acids. J lost 2 bases, V lost 6 bases, and 8 bases had no gene match. Looked up from germline, CDR1 is MGHRA and CDR2 is YSYEKL. The CDR3 DNA sequence: TGCGCCAGCAGATTCACAGGGGGCGAAACCTATAATTCACCCCTCCACTTT. This translates into CASRFTGGETYNSPLHF.

The chain joins TRBV5-1 to TRBJ2-6, with TRBD1 matching over 9 bases. Germline lookup yields CDR1 SGHRS and CDR2 YFSETQ. V shed 4 bases and J 2 bases; nucleotides not matched to a gene: 10. CDR3 size: 18 residues. The CDR3 sequence: CASSVGTGRSPGANVLTF. CDR3 nucleotides: TGCGCCAGCAGCGTAGGGACAGGGAGATCCCCTGGGGCCAACGTCCTGACTTTC.